A single sample is the source of the 21 T cell receptor beta chains below, sequenced in a study of shared clonotypes between healthy human individuals. Profiled with immunoSEQ multiplex PCR; TCRdb holds only in-frame clones, not every one. The profile shows 650,000 to 800,000 clones, around 77% of them singletons. The sample was memory CD4+ T cells sorted from blood. This sample's subset: CD45RA-negative fraction. These receptors came from a woman in her twenties or thirties in good health.

Written as DNA, the CDR3 is TGTGCCAGCAGCACCGATGGACTAGCGGGCTTCACAGATACGCAGTATTTT. Protein product: CASSTDGLAGFTDTQYF. The chain uses TRBV5-4 and TRBJ2-3; 11 bases map to TRBD2. CDR1 is SGHNT and CDR2 is YYREEE in the germline V gene (reference sequence). This CDR3 is 17 amino acids long. V was clipped by 4 bases and J by 2 bases; unmatched bases: 9. Based on the CDR3 plus reference TRBV5-4 and TRBJ2-3, the full variable domain is ETGVTQSPTHLIKTRGQQVTLRCSSQSGHNTVSWYQQALGQGPQFIFQYYREEENGRGNFPPRFSGLQFPNYSSELNVNALELDDSALYLCASSTDGLAGFTDTQYFGPGTRLTVL.

The chain couples TRBV6-1 to TRBJ1-3; D call uncertain. CDR1 and CDR2 from the germline V gene are MNHNS and SASEGT. Trimming left V 5 bases short and J 0 bases short, with 8 bases between. The CDR3 loop spans 14 amino acids. CDR3 sequence: CASSPQRSGNTIYF. CDR3 DNA sequence: TGTGCCAGCAGTCCTCAGCGCTCTGGAAACACCATATATTTT.

This clone was seen at least ten times. This sample includes further DNA sequences coding for the same CDR3. The V call is TRBV7-9, the J call TRBJ2-3; D uncertain. Germline V lookup: CDR1 SEHNR, CDR2 FQNEAQ (reference sequence). The CDR3 totals 11 residues. V was pared by 3 bases and J by 4 bases, with 2 bases between. The CDR3 here is CASSLADTQYF. The CDR3, as DNA: TGTGCCAGCAGCTTGGCAGATACGCAGTATTTT.

The V and J genes are TRBV28 and TRBJ1-5, with TRBD1 matching over 7 bases. CDR3 length equals 16 residues. The V gene's germline CDR1 is MDHEN and CDR2 SYDVKM. The ends lost 6 bases at V and 0 bases at J; junction bases unmatched: 8. CDR3: CASSHAGGYSNQPQHF. The CDR3 nucleotides are TGTGCCAGCAGCCATGCAGGGGGGTATAGCAATCAGCCCCAGCATTTT.

This sequence joins TRBV2 and TRBJ2-7; 11 bases align to TRBD2. Germline CDR1 reads SNHLY; CDR2 reads FYNNEI. The J segment lost 6 bases and the V segment lost 2 bases, leaving 3 bases of the junction unmatched. The CDR3 spans 14 residues. The CDR3 bases are TGTGCCAGCAGTGAATTAGCGGGAGGGTCCGAGCAGTACTTC. Its protein product is CASSELAGGSEQYF.

This clone was seen ten or more times. Written as DNA, the CDR3 is TGTGCCAGCAGTGTAGAGCGGGAAAGAAACATTCAGTACTTC. Translating it yields CASSVERERNIQYF. The chain links TRBV2 to TRBJ2-4, with TRBD2 identical over 7 bases. The CDR3 sequence is 14 residues long. Germline CDR1 reads SNHLY; CDR2 reads FYNNEI. J lost 6 bases, V lost 4 bases, and 6 bases had no gene match. The full variable domain, its missing parts supplied by reference TRBV2 and TRBJ2-4, is EPEVTQTPSHQVTQMGQEVILRCVPISNHLYFYWYRQILGQKVEFLVSFYNNEISEKSEIFDDQFSVERPDGSNFTLKIRSTKLEDSAMYFCASSVERERNIQYFGAGTRLSVL.

The chain uses TRBV11-2 and TRBJ2-7; D gene uncertain. The CDR3 extends over 13 amino acids. Per the germline V gene, CDR1 is SGHAT and CDR2 is FQNNGV. V lost 4 bases, J lost 6 bases, and 13 bases lay in between. CDR3 protein: CASSSRIGSEQYF. The CDR3 coding sequence is TGTGCCAGCAGCTCCCGCATCGGGTCCGAGCAGTACTTC.

J is TRBJ2-7 and V is TRBV18; D gene ambiguous. CDR3 length: 12 amino acids. CDR1 is KGHSH and CDR2 is LQKENI in the germline V gene. V lost 3 bases and J 2 bases, leaving 5 bases between the germline ends. This chain's CDR3 is CASSPYAYEQYF. The CDR3 coding sequence is TGTGCCAGCTCACCCTATGCCTACGAGCAGTACTTC.

This sequence joins TRBV5-4 and TRBJ2-3; 8 bases match TRBD2. CDR3 length: 16 residues. Germline V CDR1 and CDR2: SGHNT, YYREEE (reference sequence). The V segment lost 4 bases and the J segment 2 bases; nucleotides outside the gene matches: 9. The DNA for the CDR3 is TGTGCCAGCAGCCCGGGGCTAGCGGGTTACACAGATACGCAGTATTTT. Protein product: CASSPGLAGYTDTQYF.

V gene TRBV10-2 combines with J gene TRBJ2-1, with TRBD1 identical over 7 bases. The CDR3 runs 14 residues. The V segment lost 6 bases and the J segment 2 bases; nucleotides outside the gene matches: 4. Germline CDR1 and CDR2: WSHSY and SAAADI. The DNA for the CDR3 is TGCGCCAGCAGGGCAGGGGGAGCCTACAATGAGCAGTTCTTC. Residues: CASRAGGAYNEQFF.

The V gene is TRBV7-9, the J gene TRBJ2-5, with 9 bases lining up with TRBD1. CDR3 length: 16 residues. Trimming cost V 5 bases and J 4 bases; bases outside gene matches: 11. CDR1 is SEHNR, CDR2 FQNEAQ, per germline (reference sequence). The CDR3 bases are TGTGCCAGCAGCGCAGGGACAGGGACTCGCGTAGAGACCCAGTACTTC. This gives the protein CASSAGTGTRVETQYF.

CDR3 region: CASSLVAAGTVSYEQYF. The CDR3 DNA is TGCGCCAGCAGCTTGGTTGCCGCGGGAACAGTATCCTACGAGCAGTACTTC. This sequence joins TRBV5-1 and TRBJ2-7; TRBD2 is a possible D gene (6 bases). Trimming cost V 0 bases and J 1 base, with 17 bases left between them. The CDR3 has 17 amino acids. Germline V gene sequence: CDR1 SGHRS, CDR2 YFSETQ.

The genes are TRBV6-5 and TRBJ2-1, with 8 bases aligning to TRBD2. CDR3 length: 15 amino acids. Germline V lookup: CDR1 MNHEY, CDR2 SVGAGI. With 8 bases clipped from V and 1 base from J, the junction kept 7 bases outside the gene matches. DNA of the CDR3: TGTGCCAGCGCCGGGAGGGAGGGGTCCTACAATGAGCAGTTCTTC. This sequence encodes CASAGREGSYNEQFF.

V is TRBV30 and J is TRBJ1-2; no reliable D call. V gave up 0 bases and J gave up 5 bases, with 7 bases separating them. The V gene's germline CDR1 is GTSNPN and CDR2 SVGIG (reference sequence). This CDR3 has 12 amino acids. CDR3 sequence reads: CAWSVNPYGYTF. The DNA of the CDR3 is TGTGCCTGGAGTGTAAATCCTTATGGCTACACCTTC.

The gene calls are TRBV6-5 and TRBJ1-1; D might be TRBD1 (5 bases). The V gene lost 0 bases and the J gene lost 10 bases, with 18 bases spanning the gap. Per germline, CDR1 MNHEY and CDR2 SVGAGI. The CDR3 has 15 amino acids. CDR3 residues: CASSYSAGGEVGAFF. CDR3 nucleotide sequence: TGTGCCAGCAGTTACTCCGCCGGGGGTGAAGTAGGAGCTTTCTTT.

The chain recombines TRBV5-1 with TRBJ2-2; the D gene could be TRBD1 or TRBD2 (5 bases each). The CDR3 is 15 amino acids. V lost 4 bases, J lost 0 bases, and 10 bases lay in between. Germline CDR1 and CDR2: SGHRS and YFSETQ. The CDR3: CASSDSGPNTGELFF. The CDR3 DNA sequence: TGCGCCAGCAGCGACAGCGGACCGAACACCGGGGAGCTGTTTTTT. The whole variable domain, filled in from reference TRBV5-1 and TRBJ2-2, reads KAGVTQTPRYLIKTRGQQVTLSCSPISGHRSVSWYQQTPGQGLQFLFEYFSETQRNKGNFPGRFSGRQFSNSRSEMNVSTLELGDSALYLCASSDSGPNTGELFFGEGSRLTVL.

V is TRBV4-1 and J is TRBJ2-1; 10 bases agree with TRBD2. The CDR3 sequence is 16 residues long. The germline CDR1 and CDR2 sequences are MGHRA and YSYEKL. V lost 1 base to trimming and J lost 10 bases; unmatched junction nucleotides: 10. CDR3 bases: TGCGCCAGCAGCCAAGTTGAACTAGCGGGACAGGAAGAGCAGTTCTTC. This gives the protein CASSQVELAGQEEQFF.

V and J are TRBV5-1 and TRBJ2-2, with D hard to call. The CDR3 has 14 residues. Germline CDR1 is SGHRS and CDR2 is YFSETQ. The germline V and J ends were trimmed by 6 bases and 2 bases, with 11 bases remaining between them. The CDR3 DNA reads TGCGCCAGCAACGGACCCGGAAACACCGGGGAGCTGTTTTTT. Encoded protein: CASNGPGNTGELFF.

The chain is built from TRBV19 and TRBJ2-7; tentatively, D is TRBD1 (6 bases). The CDR3 consists of 14 residues. V lost 6 bases to trimming and J lost 6 bases, with 18 bases between them. Germline CDR1 reads LNHDA; CDR2 reads SQIVND (reference sequence). The CDR3 region is CASSLGQPAAEQYF. DNA for the CDR3: TGTGCCAGTAGCTTGGGACAACCCGCCGCCGAGCAGTACTTC.

This clone was seen a handful of times. The sample carries other DNA sequences with the same CDR3. The chain couples TRBV5-4 to TRBJ1-3, with D perhaps TRBD1 (5 bases). The CDR3 contains 16 residues. V gave up 0 bases and J gave up 0 bases, with 10 bases separating them. Per germline, CDR1 SGHNT and CDR2 YYREEE (reference sequence). The CDR3 loop is CASSLGGGTSGNTIYF. In DNA form, the CDR3 reads TGTGCCAGCAGCTTGGGGGGCGGAACCTCTGGAAACACCATATATTTT.

On this clone: This likely traces to a read error, being one base from a far larger clone. This rearrangement joins TRBV6-6 to TRBJ2-1; 10 nucleotides line up with TRBD2. The CDR3 is made up of 15 amino acids. Germline-derived CDR1 and CDR2 are MNHNY and SVGAGI (reference sequence). V shed 6 bases, J shed 0 bases, and the junction held 2 bases outside the gene matches. The CDR3 is CASSASGSSYNEQFF. Here the CDR3 DNA reads TGTGCCAGCAGCGCTAGCGGGAGCTCCTACAATGAGCAGTTCTTC.